The sequence of this TCR beta chain was determined in a study of Graves' ophthalmopathy and Graves' hyperthyroidism. This clonotype was recorded a few times. V was clipped by 6 bases and J by 2 bases, with 17 bases between them. CDR1 is MNHNS and CDR2 is SASEGT in the germline V gene. This CDR3 region has 15 residues. Among the exclusions were patients with other autoimmune diseases, uncontrolled infections, pregnancy or lactation. The TCR beta CDR3 regions underwent amplification from RNA transcripts. HTBI primers primed a first-round RT-PCR, and a second-round multiplex PCR followed. In TCRdb, the multiplex PCR reads were re-called with MiXCR into one record per CDR3 protein. This sample has some 380,000 distinct CDR3 sequences, with 15% found just once.

Sequenced material: peripheral blood. The clonotype was recovered from a woman under 30 with stable Graves' hyperthyroidism. The genes are TRBV6-1 and TRBJ2-7; D unresolved. The CDR3 spells CASRQPYQDPYEQYF. CDR3 sequence (DNA): TGTGCCAGCAGACAACCTTACCAGGATCCCTACGAGCAGTACTTC.